This T cell receptor (beta chain) was sequenced for a study of blood T cell repertoires in COVID-19. This CDR3 has 14 amino acids. The germline gives CDR1 SQVTM, CDR2 ANQGSEA. The V segment lost 5 bases and the J segment 6 bases; nucleotides outside the gene matches: 8. Method: immunoSEQ multiplex PCR; TCRdb's copy keeps in-frame clones and lacks some. This sample has roughly 390,000 clones, with 85% found just once. Sequenced: peripheral blood. The V and J genes are TRBV29-1 and TRBJ2-1; 9 nucleotides align to TRBD2. The TCR sequence derives from a young woman with acute or convalescent COVID-19. DNA of the CDR3: TGCAGCGTTCGTAGCGGGAGAGGGGGCAATGAGCAGTTCTTC. Protein sequence: CSVRSGRGGNEQFF.